This T cell receptor (beta chain) emerged from a study of shared clonotypes between healthy human individuals. Every donor was a Caucasian adult from Nashville, Tennessee. There are a few counts of this clone. Trimming shortened V by 3 bases and J by 2 bases, and 11 bases separated the two germline ends. The CDR3 is 14 residues long. CDR1 and CDR2 (germline): GTSNPN, SVGIG (reference sequence). Only in-frame clones appear in the TCRdb table, and some are missing; sequencing was by immunoSEQ multiplex PCR. The sample shows 2 million to 2.5 million clones, 92% of them seen only once. This sequence joins TRBV30 and TRBJ1-5, with D possibly matching TRBD1 (5 bases). This receptor was identified in a young man in good health. Some clones in this sample may be carry-over from other donors' samples. The source material was naive CD4+ T cells from PBMCs. Subset: CD45RA+ positively selected. CDR3 DNA sequence: TGTGCCTGGAGCAATAGGGGAGGCAATCAGCCCCAGCATTTT. Encoded protein: CAWSNRGGNQPQHF.